The T cell receptor beta chain described here comes from a study of T cell repertoires in cytomegalovirus infection. Study as a whole: Selected CMV epitopes included recently identified HLA-C-restricted ones as well as well-studied HLA-B-restricted ones. It was the public TCR beta signatures that indicated both CMV infection and matching HLA type.

CDR1 and CDR2 from the germline V gene are SGHTS and YDEGEE. With 0 bases removed from V and 4 bases from J, the gap between germline ends came to 8 bases. The CDR3 totals 14 residues. General observations from the study: Cumulative frequency (of public TCR beta family members) identified carriers of CMV plus the relevant HLA.

Notes on this clonotype: Its antigen is currently unknown.

TCRdb processed the reads anew with MiXCR; each CDR3 protein has one entry. The sample carries some 800,000 distinct CDR3 sequences, roughly 28% recorded once. This clonotype originated in a human donor in good health (CMV status not recorded). Some clones in this sample may be carry-over from other donors' samples. The V call is TRBV5-8, the J call TRBJ2-1; D is unresolved. Sequencing used cultured CD8+ T cells from PBMCs, obtained from culture after CMV antigen stimulation. The CDR3 reads CASSLGSEYNEQFF. CDR3 nucleotides: TGTGCCAGCAGCTTGGGGTCCGAATACAATGAGCAGTTCTTC.